Sequencing of this T cell receptor (beta chain) was carried out in a study of blood T cell repertoires in COVID-19. Trimming removed 4 bases from V and 6 bases from J, with 4 bases in between. This CDR3 is built from 10 residues. Germline CDR1 DFQATT, CDR2 SNEGSKA (reference sequence). This clone occurred once. The assay was immunoSEQ multiplex PCR, and TCRdb's table has in-frame clones only and misses some. This table has 230,000 or so clones, around 88% appearing once. Sequencing used PBMCs or T cells enriched from blood (not recorded which). The source of this sequence is a woman aged 50 to 65 with acute COVID-19. This sequence joins TRBV20-1 and TRBJ2-1; no clear D. The CDR3 region is CSATSNEQFF. CDR3 DNA: TGCAGTGCTACTTCCAATGAGCAGTTCTTC.